Presented here are 24 T cell receptor beta chains from one specimen sequenced in a study of human T cells and chemical hapten exposure. Described time point: pre-sensitization, week 0. Regarding treatment: therapeutic diphenylcyclopropenone sensitization with weekly scalp DPC. From the RACE reads, TCRdb called clonotypes with MiXCR, one entry per CDR3 protein. The sample contains some 45,000 distinct CDR3 sequences, under 15% of which appear only once. Sequenced material: whole blood, taken in connection with sensitization to the hapten diphenylcyclopropenone (DPC). Receptors originate from a woman aged 25 to 39 with alopecia areata. Some clones in this sample may be carry-over from other donors' samples.

V is TRBV28 and J is TRBJ1-1; D call uncertain. V dropped 3 bases and J dropped 1 base, with 6 bases sitting between them. CDR1 and CDR2 (germline): MDHEN, SYDVKM. There are 13 residues in the CDR3. CDR3 in DNA: TGTGCCAGCAGTTTCGAGGGGAACACTGAAGCTTTCTTT. As protein: CASSFEGNTEAFF.

This clonotype occurred many times. V and J are TRBV4-3 and TRBJ2-2; TRBD2 matches at 12 bases. Germline lookup yields CDR1 LGHNA and CDR2 YSLEER. CDR3 size: 17 residues. The J segment lost 1 base and the V segment lost 4 bases, leaving 4 bases of the junction unmatched. CDR3 nucleotides: TGCGCCAGCAGCCGCGGGACTAGCGGGTTGAACACCGGGGAGCTGTTTTTT. Protein sequence: CASSRGTSGLNTGELFF.

This clonotype was seen a few times. The chain joins TRBV6-5 to TRBJ2-6, with D tentatively TRBD1 or TRBD2 (7 bases each). CDR3 length: 16 amino acids. Trimming took 4 bases from V and 6 from J, leaving 16 bases between them. Germline lookup yields CDR1 MNHEY and CDR2 SVGAGI. This CDR3 reads CASSSGGGTAANVLTF. CDR3 in DNA: TGTGCCAGCAGTTCGGGGGGAGGGACAGCGGCCAACGTCCTGACTTTC.

The V call is TRBV29-1, the J call TRBJ1-2; D gene unclear. CDR1 and CDR2 from the germline V gene are SQVTM and ANQGSEA. The V gene lost 2 bases and the J gene lost 0 bases, with 13 bases spanning the gap. The length of the CDR3 is 15 residues. The CDR3 here is CSVELASRANYGYTF. The CDR3 DNA is TGCAGCGTTGAACTGGCATCCCGAGCTAACTATGGCTACACCTTC.

This clonotype was seen only a few times. The rearrangement joins TRBV9 to TRBJ1-3; D is ambiguous. From germline, CDR1 is SGDLS and CDR2 YYNGEE. The V and J ends lost 2 bases and 2 bases respectively, with 8 bases between them. This CDR3 has 14 residues. The CDR3 DNA follows: TGTGCCAGCAGCGTTGCGGATACTGGAAACACCATATATTTT. Encoded protein: CASSVADTGNTIYF. Complete variable domain (other parts from reference TRBV9 and TRBJ1-3): DSGVTQTPKHLITATGQRVTLRCSPRSGDLSVYWYQQSLDQGLQFLIQYYNGEERAKGNILERFSAQQFPDLHSELNLSSLELGDSALYFCASSVADTGNTIYFGEGSWLTVV.

There are a few counts of this clonotype. This rearrangement joins TRBV7-2 to TRBJ2-7; TRBD2 aligns across 10 bases. V dropped 1 base and J dropped 4; count of bases not matched to a gene: 4. The CDR3 runs to 15 residues. Per germline, CDR1 SGHTA and CDR2 FQGNSA. CDR3 residues: CASSLELAGWYEQYF. CDR3 DNA sequence: TGTGCCAGCAGCTTAGAACTAGCGGGATGGTACGAGCAGTACTTC.

This clonotype appeared many times. The CDR3 bases are TGTGCCAGCAGCTCCGAAGCTCGGGCTCCAGGGGTGCAGTACTTC. Amino acid sequence: CASSSEARAPGVQYF. The gene calls are TRBV4-2 and TRBJ2-7, with D possibly being TRBD1 (6 bases). The V end lost 5 bases, the J end lost 9 bases, and 23 bases lay between the germline ends. There are 15 residues in the CDR3. CDR1 and CDR2 from the germline V gene are LGHNA and YNFKEQ.

The sample holds many counts of this clonotype. The chain joins TRBV6-1 to TRBJ2-2; D possibly corresponds to TRBD2 (6 bases). V lost 8 bases and J lost 0, with 13 bases in between. This CDR3 is built from 15 residues. The V gene's germline CDR1 is MNHNS and CDR2 SASEGT. For the CDR3, the DNA is TGTGCCAGCGCATCAGCGGGTACGAACACCGGGGAGCTGTTTTTT. It is translated as CASASAGTNTGELFF.

The chain combines TRBV19 with TRBJ2-3, with TRBD2 matching 13 bases. The CDR3 covers 18 residues. The trim removed 5 bases at V and 6 bases at J, leaving 14 bases unmatched. Germline V gene sequence: CDR1 LNHDA, CDR2 SQIVND (reference sequence). The CDR3 DNA follows: TGTGCCAGTAGTTTCGGCCGGACTAGCGGGGGACTGAGGGATACGCAGTATTTT. Translating it yields CASSFGRTSGGLRDTQYF.

This clonotype has a handful of counts. The CDR3 nucleotides read TGTGCCAGCATCTCTACAAGCGGAAACTCCTACAATGAGCAGTTCTTC. Residues: CASISTSGNSYNEQFF. The chain links TRBV11-2 to TRBJ2-1, with D perhaps TRBD2 (5 bases). Trimming cost V 7 bases and J 0 bases, with 16 bases left between them. This CDR3 contains 16 residues. Germline CDR1 is SGHAT and CDR2 is FQNNGV.

Concerning this clonotype itself: A much larger clone lies a single base off, so this may be a read error. DNA for the CDR3: TGTGCCAGCAGTGTTGGACTACTCACCAGGGAGCTGTTTTTT. Translating gives CASSVGLLTRELFF. The J gene is TRBJ2-2, the V gene TRBV6-4; weak D call: TRBD2 (6 bases). Germline lookup yields CDR1 MRHNA and CDR2 SNTAGT. The CDR3 covers 14 residues.

There are many counts of this clonotype. The chain recombines TRBV28 with TRBJ1-5; TRBD1 aligns across 7 bases. The junction had 4 bases not matched to a gene; V was cut back by 1 base and J by 1 base. This CDR3 spans 16 amino acids. Germline lookup yields CDR1 MDHEN and CDR2 SYDVKM. The CDR3 nucleotides read TGTGCCAGCAGTTTATTGTGGACAGGCAGCAATCAGCCCCAGCATTTT. It specifies CASSLLWTGSNQPQHF. Together with reference TRBV28 and TRBJ1-5, the CDR3 gives the full variable domain: DVKVTQSSRYLVKRTGEKVFLECVQDMDHENMFWYRQDPGLGLRLIYFSYDVKMKEKGDIPEGYSVSREKKERFSLILESASTNQTSMYLCASSLLWTGSNQPQHFGDGTRLSIL.

The V and J genes are TRBV28 and TRBJ1-1; D is uncertain. There are 10 residues in the CDR3. CDR1 MDHEN and CDR2 SYDVKM come from the germline V gene. V was trimmed by 8 bases and J by 8 bases, leaving 9 bases between them. CDR3 sequence: CASRTPEAFF. The DNA of the CDR3 is TGTGCCAGCCGGACTCCGGAAGCTTTCTTT.

This clonotype appeared many times. The CDR3 DNA follows: TGTGCCAGCAGTTCAGGGGGACGCACAGATACGCAGTATTTT. Residues: CASSSGGRTDTQYF. The rearrangement links TRBV12-3 or TRBV12-4 to TRBJ2-3; 7 bases are a match to TRBD1. CDR3 size: 14 residues. J was trimmed by 1 base and V by 4 bases; bases with no gene match: 2.

The CDR3 DNA sequence: TGTGCCAGCAGCTTATCACAGCAAGAGACCCAGTACTTC. It encodes CASSLSQQETQYF. The chain is built from TRBV7-2 and TRBJ2-5; D remains unclear. Trimming left V 2 bases short and J 2 bases short, with 6 bases between. CDR1 and CDR2 (germline): SGHTA, FQGNSA. This CDR3 contains 13 residues.

The table lists this clonotype with a few counts. The J gene is TRBJ2-1, the V gene TRBV7-2, with 11 nucleotides matching TRBD2. Germline V gene sequence: CDR1 SGHTA, CDR2 FQGNSA. The CDR3 totals 15 residues. V trimming: 5 bases; J trimming: 7 bases; junction bases outside the gene matches: 7. The CDR3, as DNA: TGTGCCAGCAGCCGTACTAGCGGGAGAAGGAATGAGCAGTTCTTC. Its protein product is CASSRTSGRRNEQFF.

The CDR3 coding sequence is TGCAGTGCTCCGGGACAGGCCTTCTACACCTTC. Translation gives CSAPGQAFYTF. The genes are TRBV20-1 and TRBJ1-2; 8 nucleotides align to TRBD1. CDR3 length: 11 residues. The junction had 6 bases not matched to a gene; V was cut back by 5 bases and J by 10 bases. CDR1 DFQATT and CDR2 SNEGSKA come from the germline V gene (reference sequence).

This clonotype was counted between two and nine times. V usage is TRBV5-1 and J usage is TRBJ2-7, with TRBD2 identical over 8 bases. Germline V CDR1 and CDR2: SGHRS, YFSETQ. J was trimmed by 0 bases and V by 4 bases; bases with no gene match: 12. The CDR3 is 17 amino acids. CDR3 coding DNA: TGCGCCAGCAGCCCGTTCGGTAGAGCGGGAGCCTCCTACGAGCAGTACTTC. Its protein is CASSPFGRAGASYEQYF.

Many counts were recorded for this clonotype. V usage is TRBV4-1 and J usage is TRBJ2-3, with TRBD2 as a possible D gene (5 bases). The CDR3 runs to 19 residues. In germline, CDR1 is MGHRA, CDR2 YSYEKL. V lost 1 base to trimming and J lost 6 bases, with 26 bases between them. CDR3 nucleotide sequence: TGCGCCAGCAGCCAAGCCGGGCGTGGCGGGTCGTCCCACCCGGATACGCAGTATTTT. Its translation is CASSQAGRGGSSHPDTQYF.

The chain couples TRBV4-3 to TRBJ2-1; D might be TRBD2 (5 bases). The CDR3 is 12 residues long. Germline CDR1 is LGHNA and CDR2 is YSLEER. Trimming removed 5 bases from V and 7 bases from J, with 9 bases in between. CDR3 coding DNA: TGCGCCAGCAGCAAGACGGGGAATGAGCAGTTCTTC. It specifies CASSKTGNEQFF.

In this sample, this clonotype turned up a few times. This chain joins TRBV10-3 and TRBJ2-7; 13 bases are a match to TRBD2. The CDR3 totals 20 residues. Germline V gene lookup returns CDR1 ENHRY and CDR2 SYGVKD. Trimming took 2 bases from V and 6 from J; bases not matched to a gene: 19. The CDR3 loop reads CAISEVPGTSGVTTFGEQYF. CDR3 nucleotide sequence: TGTGCCATCAGTGAGGTCCCAGGGACTAGCGGGGTGACCACATTCGGCGAGCAGTACTTC.

The chain links TRBV7-9 to TRBJ1-5; D ambiguous. This CDR3 contains 16 residues. CDR1 is SEHNR, CDR2 FQNEAQ, per germline (reference sequence). Trimming removed 3 bases at V and 2 bases at J, with 14 bases between. The CDR3 nucleotides read TGTGCCAGCAGCTTCGCCGGACCGACCGGCAATCAGCCCCAGCATTTT. The encoded protein is CASSFAGPTGNQPQHF.

There are many counts of this clonotype. The V call is TRBV4-3, the J call TRBJ2-1; 14 bases map to TRBD2. Germline V gene sequence: CDR1 LGHNA, CDR2 YSLEER. The CDR3 is 15 amino acids. Trimming took 2 bases from V and 15 from J; bases not matched to a gene: 9. The CDR3 region has the DNA TGCGCCAGCAGCCAACTAACGGGACTAGCGGGAGTTGTGTTCTTC. Amino acid sequence: CASSQLTGLAGVVFF.

The sample holds a few counts of this clonotype. This chain joins TRBV20-1 and TRBJ2-3; the D gene could be TRBD1 or TRBD2 (5 bases each). CDR3 size: 14 residues. The ends were cut back, 2 bases at V and 4 bases at J, with 13 bases in the middle. From germline, CDR1 is DFQATT and CDR2 SNEGSKA (reference sequence). Written as DNA, the CDR3 is TGCAGTGCTAGACCGGGACCGGGGCCAGATACGCAGTATTTT. Its protein product is CSARPGPGPDTQYF.